The present T cell receptor beta chain was sequenced within a study of shared clonotypes between healthy human individuals. Study observations and caveats: At large depth, rarefaction still showed sorted-subset sequencing to be incomplete. The four-donor shared clonotypes exceeded non-shared clonotypes in generation probability, with non-shared ones scoring lower.

Sequencing was performed with immunoSEQ multiplex PCR; in TCRdb, only in-frame clones are kept and a portion is missing. The sample records about 2.3 million clones, approximately 93% being singletons. This CDR3 is 15 amino acids long. The V gene's germline CDR1 is GTSNPN and CDR2 SVGIG (reference sequence). V shed 0 bases, J shed 4 bases, and the junction held 1 base outside the gene matches. Notes on this clone: Antigen specificity is unknown.

The rearrangement links TRBV30 to TRBJ1-6; TRBD1 agrees at 9 bases. Material: naive CD4+ T cells from PBMCs. This sample's subset: CD45RA+ positively selected. The TCR was taken from a man aged 18-30 years in good health. Some clones in this sample may be carry-over from other donors' samples. CDR3 protein: CAWSVGTGYNSPLHF. The CDR3 nucleotides read TGTGCCTGGAGTGTAGGGACAGGGTATAATTCACCCCTCCACTTT.